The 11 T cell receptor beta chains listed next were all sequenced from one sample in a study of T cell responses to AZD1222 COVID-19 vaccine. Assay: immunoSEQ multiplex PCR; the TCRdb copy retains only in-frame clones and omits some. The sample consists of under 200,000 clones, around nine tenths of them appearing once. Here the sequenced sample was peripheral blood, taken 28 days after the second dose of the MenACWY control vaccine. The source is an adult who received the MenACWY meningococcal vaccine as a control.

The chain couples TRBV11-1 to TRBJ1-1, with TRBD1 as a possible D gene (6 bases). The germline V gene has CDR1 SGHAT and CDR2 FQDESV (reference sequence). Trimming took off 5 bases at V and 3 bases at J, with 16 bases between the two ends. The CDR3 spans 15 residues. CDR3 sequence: CASSASGGGYTEAFF. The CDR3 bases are TGTGCCAGCAGCGCCTCGGGTGGGGGCTACACTGAAGCTTTCTTT.

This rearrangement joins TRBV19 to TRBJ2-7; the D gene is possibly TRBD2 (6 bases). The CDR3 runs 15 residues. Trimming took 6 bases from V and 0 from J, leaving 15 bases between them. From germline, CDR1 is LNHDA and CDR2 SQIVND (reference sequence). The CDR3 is CASSRRTGVSYEQYF. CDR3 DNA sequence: TGTGCCAGTAGCCGCCGGACGGGAGTCTCCTACGAGCAGTACTTC.

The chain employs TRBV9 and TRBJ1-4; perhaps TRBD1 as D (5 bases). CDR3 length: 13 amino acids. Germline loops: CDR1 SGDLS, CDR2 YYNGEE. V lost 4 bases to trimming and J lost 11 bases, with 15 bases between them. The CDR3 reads CASSPSTGGKLFF. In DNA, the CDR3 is TGTGCCAGCAGCCCATCGACGGGGGGGAAACTGTTTTTT.

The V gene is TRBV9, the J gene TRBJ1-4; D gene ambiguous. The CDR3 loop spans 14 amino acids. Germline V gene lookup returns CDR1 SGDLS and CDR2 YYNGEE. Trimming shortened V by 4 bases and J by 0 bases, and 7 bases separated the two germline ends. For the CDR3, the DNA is TGTGCCAGCAGCTCCTACGCAACTAATGAAAAACTGTTTTTT. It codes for CASSSYATNEKLFF.

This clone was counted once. This CDR3 reads CASSPSFLAGASDTQYF. Here the CDR3 DNA reads TGTGCCAGCAGCCCCTCCTTCCTAGCGGGAGCTTCAGATACGCAGTATTTT. The genes are TRBV7-2 and TRBJ2-3, with 10 bases matching TRBD2. The germline gives CDR1 SGHTA, CDR2 FQGNSA. This CDR3 contains 17 residues. V lost 5 bases to trimming and J lost 4 bases; unmatched junction nucleotides: 12.

Here the CDR3 reads CASSGTSGRNEQFF. In nucleotides, the CDR3 is TGTGCCAGTAGTGGGACTAGCGGGAGGAATGAGCAGTTCTTC. J is TRBJ2-1 and V is TRBV19, with TRBD2 matching over 15 bases. V was clipped by 5 bases and J by 7 bases; unmatched bases: 0. This CDR3 is 14 amino acids long. Germline V CDR1 and CDR2: LNHDA, SQIVND (reference sequence).

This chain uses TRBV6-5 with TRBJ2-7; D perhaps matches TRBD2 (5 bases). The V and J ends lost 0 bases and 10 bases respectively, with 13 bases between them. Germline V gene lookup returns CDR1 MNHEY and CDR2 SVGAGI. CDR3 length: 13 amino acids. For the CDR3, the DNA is TGTGCCAGCAGTTACTCGGCGGGCGACTACCAGTACTTC. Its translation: CASSYSAGDYQYF.

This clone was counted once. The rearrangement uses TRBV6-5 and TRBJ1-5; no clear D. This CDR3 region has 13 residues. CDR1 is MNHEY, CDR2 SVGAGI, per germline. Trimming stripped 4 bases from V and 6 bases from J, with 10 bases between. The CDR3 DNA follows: TGTGCCAGCAGTTTAGGGTATGGTCAGCCCCAGCATTTT. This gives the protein CASSLGYGQPQHF.

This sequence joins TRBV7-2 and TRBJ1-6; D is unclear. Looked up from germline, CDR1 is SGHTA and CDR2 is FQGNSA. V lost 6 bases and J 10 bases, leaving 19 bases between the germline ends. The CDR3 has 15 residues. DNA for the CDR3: TGTGCCAGCAGTCCGTGGACCGCCACAGAATCACCCCTCCACTTT. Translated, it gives CASSPWTATESPLHF.

CDR3 loop: CASSPPSTYGYTF. Here the CDR3 DNA reads TGTGCCAGCAGCCCACCCTCCACCTATGGCTACACCTTC. The chain couples TRBV7-9 to TRBJ1-2; D is unclear. The length of the CDR3 is 13 residues. Germline V gene sequence: CDR1 SEHNR, CDR2 FQNEAQ (reference sequence). V dropped 5 bases and J dropped 4 bases, with 11 bases sitting between them.

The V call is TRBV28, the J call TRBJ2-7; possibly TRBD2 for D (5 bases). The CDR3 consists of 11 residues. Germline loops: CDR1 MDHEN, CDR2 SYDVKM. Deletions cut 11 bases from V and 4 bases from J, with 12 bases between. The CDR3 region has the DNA TGTGCCGCCGGAGGTCTGTACGAGCAGTACTTC. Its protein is CAAGGLYEQYF.